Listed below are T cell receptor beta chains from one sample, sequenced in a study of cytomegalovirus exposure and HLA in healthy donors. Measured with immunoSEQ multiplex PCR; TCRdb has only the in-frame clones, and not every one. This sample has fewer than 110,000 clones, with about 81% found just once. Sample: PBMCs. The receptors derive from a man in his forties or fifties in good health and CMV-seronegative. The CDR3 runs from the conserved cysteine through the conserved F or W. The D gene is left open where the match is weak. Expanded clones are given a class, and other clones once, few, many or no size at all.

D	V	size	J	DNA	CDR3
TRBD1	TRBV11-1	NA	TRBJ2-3	TGTGCCAGCGACTTGACAGGGGCATACACAGATACGCAGTATTTT	CASDLTGAYTDTQYF
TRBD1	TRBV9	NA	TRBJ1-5	TGTGCCAGCAGCTTTACAGGGGAGAGCAATCAGCCCCAGCATTTT	CASSFTGESNQPQHF
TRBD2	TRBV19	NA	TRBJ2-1	TGTGCCAGTAGTATACCCAACACACAGGGAGTGTCGACTAGCGGGAGTCCCGATGAGCAGTTCTTC	CASSIPNTQGVSTSGSPDEQFF
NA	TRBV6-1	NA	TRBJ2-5	TGTGCCAGCAGTGAAGCGCAACAGGGGGGGAAAGAGACCCAGTACTTC	CASSEAQQGGKETQYF
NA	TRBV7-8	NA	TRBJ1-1	TGTGCCAGCAACCAACCGGCAGGACACCACACTGAAGCTTTCTTT	CASNQPAGHHTEAFF
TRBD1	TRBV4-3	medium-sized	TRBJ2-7	TGCGCCAGCAGCCAAGAGTGGACAGGGGTTGCCTACGAGCAGTACTTC	CASSQEWTGVAYEQYF
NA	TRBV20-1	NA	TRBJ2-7	TGCAGTGCCCAGGGGCTCGAGCAGTACTTC	CSAQGLEQYF
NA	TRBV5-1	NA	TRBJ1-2	TGCGCCAGCAGCTTGTCGGGTACTAACTATGGCTACACCTTC	CASSLSGTNYGYTF
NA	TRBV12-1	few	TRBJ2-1	TGTGCCAGCAGCTTTGGGTCAGGGCTAGCGGGAGTCGGCGAGCAGTTCTTC	CASSFGSGLAGVGEQFF
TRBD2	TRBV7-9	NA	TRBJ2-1	TGTGCCAGCAGCTCACCTAGCGGGACGACAATTAATGAGCAGTTCTTC	CASSSPSGTTINEQFF
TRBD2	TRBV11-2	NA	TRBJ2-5	TGTGCCAGCAGCCAACTTTTGGGGGGGGAGACCCAGTACTTC	CASSQLLGGETQYF
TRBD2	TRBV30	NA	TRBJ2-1	TGTGCCTGGAGCTCGACTAGCGGGGGTCTTAATGAGCAGTTCTTC	CAWSSTSGGLNEQFF
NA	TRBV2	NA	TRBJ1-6	TGTGCCAGCAGTGAAGGCAGGAACTTAAATTCACCCCTCCACTTT	CASSEGRNLNSPLHF
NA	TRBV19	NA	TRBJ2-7	TGTGCCAGTAGTATAAGAAGGCAGGGAATTGCCTACGAGCAGTACTTC	CASSIRRQGIAYEQYF
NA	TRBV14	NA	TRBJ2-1	TGTGCCAGCAGCCGGTCCTTCCGGGAGCCTAAATTTACCCTGAGCTCCTACAATGAGCAGTTCTTC	CASSRSFREPKFTLSSYNEQFF
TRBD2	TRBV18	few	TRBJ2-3	TGTGCCAGCTCACCTACTAGCGGGAGACAATCGGATACGCAGTATTTT	CASSPTSGRQSDTQYF
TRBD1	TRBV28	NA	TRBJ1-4	TGTGCCAGCAGTTTTTCAGGGGGCCTGGAAAAACTGTTTTTT	CASSFSGGLEKLFF
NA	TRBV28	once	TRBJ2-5	TGTGCCAGCAGTTTAACGCAGGGGAGTTGGGAGACCCAGTACTTC	CASSLTQGSWETQYF
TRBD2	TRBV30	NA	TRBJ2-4	TGTGCCTGGGCTAGCGGAGCCAAAAACATTCAGTACTTC	CAWASGAKNIQYF
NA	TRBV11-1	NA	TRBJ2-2	TGTGCCAGCAGGACGGGTCGATCGAACACCGGGGAGCTGTTTTTT	CASRTGRSNTGELFF
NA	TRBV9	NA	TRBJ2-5	TGTGCCAGCAGCCAACTAGGCTCTTCGAACCGGGAGACCCAGTACTTC	CASSQLGSSNRETQYF
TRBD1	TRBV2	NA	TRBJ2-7	TGTGCCAGCAGATCGACAGGGAACTCCTACGAGCAGTACTTC	CASRSTGNSYEQYF
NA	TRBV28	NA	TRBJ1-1	TGTGCCAGCAGTTTTTTCTCGAACACTGAAGCTTTCTTT	CASSFFSNTEAFF
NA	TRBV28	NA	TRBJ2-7	TGTGCCAGCAGTTTAACGGGCGGGAAAGAGCAGTACTTC	CASSLTGGKEQYF
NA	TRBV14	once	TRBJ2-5	TGTGCCAGCAGCCAATCGGGACATGGGTACCAAGAGACCCAGTACTTC	CASSQSGHGYQETQYF